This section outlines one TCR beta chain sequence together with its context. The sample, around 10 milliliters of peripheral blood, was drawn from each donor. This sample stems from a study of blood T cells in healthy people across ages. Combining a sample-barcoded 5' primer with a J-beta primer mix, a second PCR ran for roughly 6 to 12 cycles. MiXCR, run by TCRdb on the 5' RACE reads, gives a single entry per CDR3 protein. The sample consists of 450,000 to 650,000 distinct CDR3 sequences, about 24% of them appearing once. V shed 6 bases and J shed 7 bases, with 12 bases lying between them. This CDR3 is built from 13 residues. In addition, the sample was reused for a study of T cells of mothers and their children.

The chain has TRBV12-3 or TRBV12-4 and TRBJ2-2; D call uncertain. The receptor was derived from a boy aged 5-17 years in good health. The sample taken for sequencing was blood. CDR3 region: CASSPITGGELFF. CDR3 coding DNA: TGTGCCAGCAGCCCGATTACGGGCGGGGAGCTGTTTTTT.